This TCR beta chain was sequenced during a study of OX40 agonist ivuxolimab in advanced cancers. Study-level background: The treatment was a fully human IgG2 OX40 agonist, ivuxolimab. General study findings and limits: Antigen specificity was not determined for the expanded peripheral T cells.

Between the trimmed V and J ends, which lost 0 bases and 0 bases, there was a span of 9 bases. Germline CDR1 SEHNR, CDR2 FQNEAQ (reference sequence). This CDR3 has 16 amino acids. Profiling relied on immunoSEQ multiplex PCR, and the TCRdb table lists in-frame clones only, not all of them. The sample consists of roughly 92,000 clones, roughly nine tenths of them appearing once. Points on this clone: Its target is not known.

Baseline was the first blood sampling point, followed by cycle 4 day 1 and cycle 7 day 1. This specimen consisted of CD4+ or CD8+ T cells sorted from blood, obtained in a trial of the OX40 agonist ivuxolimab. V gene TRBV7-9 combines with J gene TRBJ1-5; D gene unclear. This sequence was found in an adult with an advanced solid tumor such as melanoma, head and neck, liver or kidney cancer. The CDR3 protein is CASSLAGFYSNQPQHF. The CDR3 region has the DNA TGTGCCAGCAGCTTAGCCGGTTTTTATAGCAATCAGCCCCAGCATTTT.